This record looks at one TCR beta chain sequence and its context. The CDR3 loop spans 14 amino acids. Trimming cost V 3 bases and J 7 bases; bases outside gene matches: 6. The germline V gene has CDR1 SEHNR and CDR2 FQNEAQ (reference sequence). Source study methods: Amplification of reference gene primers was used by the study to estimate nucleated cell counts. Profiling relied on immunoSEQ multiplex PCR, and the TCRdb table lists in-frame clones only, not all of them. V and J calls plus clone size are reproduced from that table; the DNA served to infer D and trimming. The sample holds about 250,000 clones; 85% to 90% are singletons and the top ten take around 4.6%. This entry belongs to a study of blood T cell repertoires in COVID-19. Across the study: Sources were T cells, B-cell-depleted T cells, or PBMCs; the material itself was cDNA or gDNA.

This sequence was found in a woman aged 40 to 50 who had recovered from COVID-19. The sample was peripheral blood. The gene calls are TRBV7-9 and TRBJ2-1; 7 bases align to TRBD2. The CDR3 here is CASSFRGSFNEQFF. The CDR3 DNA reads as TGTGCCAGCAGCTTTCGCGGGAGTTTTAATGAGCAGTTCTTC.